This TCR beta chain emerged from a study of OX40 agonist ivuxolimab in advanced cancers. Blood sampling was done at baseline, cycle 4 day 1, and cycle 7 day 1. The V and J ends lost 6 bases and 8 bases, in that order; junction bases with no gene match: 8. The length of the CDR3 is 13 residues. Per germline, CDR1 ENHRY and CDR2 SYGVKD. Here immunoSEQ multiplex PCR was the method, and the copy in TCRdb shows in-frame clones only, minus some. The sample contains approximately 57,000 clones, 88% of which appear only once. This clone appeared once. Sample: CD4+ or CD8+ T cells sorted from blood, taken in a trial of the OX40 agonist ivuxolimab. The V gene is TRBV10-3, the J gene TRBJ1-2; 8 nucleotides align to TRBD1. This TCR was sampled from an adult with an advanced solid tumor such as melanoma, head and neck, liver or kidney cancer. Written as DNA, the CDR3 is TGTGCCATCAGACCGACAGGGGAATACGGCTACACCTTC. This sequence encodes CAIRPTGEYGYTF.